Given below is one T cell receptor (beta chain) in context. Its matching antigen is unknown. The sample belongs to a study of CD8+ T cells in alopecia areata. Across the whole study: For 6 to 18 months, tofacitinib was taken, and 6 months off drug followed.

Following extraction, RNA underwent reverse transcription to cDNA, which served as the sequencing template. The protocol was immunoSEQ multiplex PCR, while the TCRdb copy is restricted to in-frame clones and leaves out a portion. There are around 300,000 clones in the sample; 60% occur only once, and roughly 0.93% lies in the top ten. This CDR3 has 13 amino acids. In germline, CDR1 is MNHEY, CDR2 SMNVEV (reference sequence). V was shortened by 4 bases and J by 13 bases, with 14 bases between the two germline ends. Noted treatment: oral pan-JAK inhibitor, 5-10 mg twice daily. As part of sample collection, lesional scalp punch biopsies and peripheral blood were taken from alopecia areata patients. The study's findings and limits: Normal-skin resident alphabeta T cells also appear among scalp sample sequences. Across lesional scalp, and particularly alopecia totalis/universalis, clonality surpassed that of normal scalp.

The sequences come from CD4+ T cells sorted from blood, collected between weeks 51 and 54, from a patient treated with tofacitinib. The source of this sequence is a human donor with alopecia areata. The chain combines TRBV27 with TRBJ1-6; D perhaps matches TRBD1 (6 bases). The CDR3 sequence: CASSYQGTTPLHF. CDR3 sequence (DNA): TGTGCCAGCAGTTACCAAGGGACAACTCCCCTCCACTTT.